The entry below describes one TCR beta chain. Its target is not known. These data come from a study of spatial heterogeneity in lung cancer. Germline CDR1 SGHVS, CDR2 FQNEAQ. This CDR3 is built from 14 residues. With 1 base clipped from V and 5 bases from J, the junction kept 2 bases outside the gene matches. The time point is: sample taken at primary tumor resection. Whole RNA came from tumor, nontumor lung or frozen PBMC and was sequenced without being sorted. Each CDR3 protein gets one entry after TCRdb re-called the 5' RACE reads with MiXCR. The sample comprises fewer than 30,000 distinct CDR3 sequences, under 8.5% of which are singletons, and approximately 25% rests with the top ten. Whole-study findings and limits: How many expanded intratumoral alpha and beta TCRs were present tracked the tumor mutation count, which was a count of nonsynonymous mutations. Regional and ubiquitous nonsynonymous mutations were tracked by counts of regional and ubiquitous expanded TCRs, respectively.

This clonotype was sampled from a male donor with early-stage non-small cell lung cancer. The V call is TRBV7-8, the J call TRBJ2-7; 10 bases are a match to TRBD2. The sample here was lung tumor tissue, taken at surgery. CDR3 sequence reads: CASSLGLAGDEQYF. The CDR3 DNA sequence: TGTGCCAGCAGCTTAGGGCTAGCGGGGGACGAGCAGTACTTC.